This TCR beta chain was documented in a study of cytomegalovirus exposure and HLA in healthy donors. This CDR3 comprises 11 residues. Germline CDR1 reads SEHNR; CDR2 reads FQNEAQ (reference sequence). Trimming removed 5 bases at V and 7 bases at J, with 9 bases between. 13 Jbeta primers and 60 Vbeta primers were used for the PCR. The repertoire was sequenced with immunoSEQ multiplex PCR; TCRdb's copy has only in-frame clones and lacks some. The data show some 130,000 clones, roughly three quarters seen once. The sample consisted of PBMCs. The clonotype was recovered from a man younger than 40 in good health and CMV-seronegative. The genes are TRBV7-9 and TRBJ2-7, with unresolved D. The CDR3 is CASSLSREQYF. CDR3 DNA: TGTGCCAGCAGCCTTTCTCGGGAGCAGTACTTC.